This T cell receptor beta chain was obtained from a study of cytomegalovirus exposure and HLA in healthy donors. Study in general: Earlier results showed roughly 120 million unique TCR beta sequences derived from approximately 180 million T cells.

Whole-study findings and limits: One cluster of highly shared sequence variants probably arose as a sequencing artifact. The authors enumerated roughly 180 TCR beta chains as linked to cytomegalovirus. Association with HLA alleles at 0.05 false discovery rate was found for 17,000 or so TCR beta sequences in a later analysis.

The PCR was carried out with 60 Vbeta primers and 13 Jbeta primers. Sequencing was performed with immunoSEQ multiplex PCR; in TCRdb, only in-frame clones are kept and a portion is missing. The table lists under 150,000 clones, around 78% of them singletons. Germline assignment: CDR1 MNHEY and CDR2 SVGAGI. Deletions cut 0 bases from V and 5 bases from J, with 10 bases between. The CDR3 is 14 amino acids. About this clone: The antigen remains unidentified. Other DNA variants within this sample encode the same CDR3.

The sequence derives from a woman under 30 in good health and CMV-seronegative. Sequencing was carried out using PBMCs. This chain uses TRBV6-5 with TRBJ1-2, with D tentatively TRBD1 (5 bases). The CDR3 region is CASSYSGQGYGYTF. CDR3 DNA sequence: TGTGCCAGCAGTTACTCTGGTCAGGGATATGGCTACACCTTC.